This passage covers 24 T cell receptor beta chains from one sample sequenced in a study of blood T cell repertoires in COVID-19. Libraries were prepared by immunoSEQ multiplex PCR; TCRdb keeps only in-frame clonotypes and omits some of them. Of 240,000 or so clones listed, about 83% were seen once; the top ten hold roughly 2%. Sequenced sample: PBMCs or T cells enriched from blood (not recorded which). The receptor set was obtained from a woman in her fifties or sixties who had recovered from COVID-19.

This chain joins TRBV9 and TRBJ2-2, with 9 bases lining up with TRBD2. CDR1 SGDLS and CDR2 YYNGEE come from the germline V gene. The CDR3 runs 19 residues. V lost 4 bases, J lost 6 bases, and 19 bases stayed unmatched. In DNA, the CDR3 is TGTGCCAGCAGCCCCGGAAGAGGGTTCGGACTAGCGCTACCCGGGGAGCTGTTTTTT. It codes for CASSPGRGFGLALPGELFF.

The gene calls are TRBV2 and TRBJ2-2, with a weak D call TRBD1 (5 bases). The germline gives CDR1 SNHLY, CDR2 FYNNEI. CDR3 length: 16 residues. The V end lost 3 bases, the J end lost 4 bases, and 15 bases lay between the germline ends. The CDR3 loop reads CASSEGRSRITGELFF. The DNA of the CDR3 is TGTGCCAGCAGTGAGGGGCGGTCTAGGATCACCGGGGAGCTGTTTTTT.

This clone appeared once. J is TRBJ2-2 and V is TRBV11-3; 7 bases align to TRBD2. V gave up 3 bases and J gave up 5 bases; unmatched junction bases: 6. The germline gives CDR1 SGHNT, CDR2 YENEEA. The CDR3 length is 15 residues. The CDR3 reads CASSLRTSGTGELFF. As DNA, the CDR3 is TGTGCCAGCAGCTTGAGGACTAGTGGGACCGGGGAGCTGTTTTTT.

The count of this clone is one. This chain connects TRBV5-6 to TRBJ1-1; a weak D match, TRBD1 (5 bases). The CDR3 loop spans 14 amino acids. Germline CDR1 is SGHDT and CDR2 is YYEEEE. Trimming cost V 6 bases and J 1 base, with 13 bases left between them. The CDR3 protein is CASNIWGKNTEAFF. CDR3 DNA sequence: TGTGCCAGCAACATTTGGGGCAAGAACACTGAAGCTTTCTTT.

This clone showed up many times. This chain links TRBV11-2 with TRBJ2-2, with TRBD2 matching 9 bases. The ends lost 7 bases at V and 5 bases at J; junction bases unmatched: 11. Germline V gene data show CDR1 as SGHAT and CDR2 as FQNNGV. The CDR3 covers 16 residues. The CDR3 sequence is CASIARLAGSTGELFF. In DNA form, the CDR3 reads TGTGCCAGCATTGCCCGGCTAGCGGGAAGTACCGGGGAGCTGTTTTTT.

The rearrangement uses TRBV3-1 (or the pseudogene TRBV3-2) and TRBJ1-1, with D maybe TRBD1 (5 bases). From germline, CDR1 is LGHDT and CDR2 YNNKEL (reference sequence). CDR3 length: 16 amino acids. The germline V and J ends were trimmed by 5 bases and 10 bases, with 26 bases remaining between them. The CDR3 loop is CASSYYLSGPDSGAFF. The CDR3 nucleotides read TGTGCCAGCAGCTATTACCTATCAGGGCCGGATTCCGGAGCTTTCTTT.

This clone was observed a few times. This chain joins TRBV11-3 and TRBJ1-1, with 10 bases fitting TRBD1. V lost 4 bases, J lost 10 bases, and 6 bases stayed unmatched. This CDR3 is built from 13 residues. Per germline, CDR1 SGHNT and CDR2 YENEEA. In DNA form, the CDR3 reads TGTGCCAGCAGCTCGACGAGGACAGGGGGAGCTTTCTTT. Its translation is CASSSTRTGGAFF. Looking up the rest from reference TRBV11-3 and TRBJ1-1 gives the full variable domain: EAGVVQSPRYKIIEKKQPVAFWCNPISGHNTLYWYLQNLGQGPELLIRYENEEAVDDSQLPKDRFSAERLKGVDSTLKIQPAELGDSAVYLCASSSTRTGGAFFGQGTRLTVV.

In DNA, the CDR3 is TGTGCCAGCAGCTTATTGGCAGGGCCTAACAATGAGCAGTTCTTC. Translated: CASSLLAGPNNEQFF. This rearrangement joins TRBV7-2 to TRBJ2-1; possible D gene TRBD1, 5 bases. CDR1 and CDR2 from the germline V gene are SGHTA and FQGNSA. The CDR3 consists of 15 residues. V lost 2 bases and J 5 bases, leaving 13 bases between the germline ends.

CDR3 sequence reads: CASSQRTSPSETQYF. As DNA, the CDR3 is TGCGCCAGCAGCCAGCGGACTAGCCCCTCGGAGACCCAGTACTTC. The V gene is TRBV4-1, the J gene TRBJ2-5; 8 positions agree with TRBD2. Losses at the gene ends were 3 bases for V and 5 bases for J; bases not matched to a gene: 8. The CDR3 runs 15 residues. Germline V lookup: CDR1 MGHRA, CDR2 YSYEKL.

The gene calls are TRBV6-6 and TRBJ2-7; D gene ambiguous. Germline CDR1 reads MNHNY; CDR2 reads SVGAGI (reference sequence). The CDR3 totals 14 residues. V was pared by 10 bases and J by 0 bases, with 16 bases between. This CDR3 reads CATGPTEGSYEQYF. DNA of the CDR3: TGTGCCACTGGGCCAACAGAAGGCTCCTACGAGCAGTACTTC.

The chain is built from TRBV27 and TRBJ2-1; 9 bases are shared with TRBD2. V was clipped by 3 bases and J by 3 bases; unmatched bases: 3. The germline V gene encodes CDR1 MNHEY and CDR2 SMNVEV (reference sequence). The CDR3 contains 15 residues. CDR3 amino acids: CASSLAGGNYNEQFF. The CDR3 DNA reads as TGTGCCAGCAGTTTGGCGGGGGGGAACTACAATGAGCAGTTCTTC.

The chain is built from TRBV7-8 and TRBJ2-5; 8 bases align to TRBD1. Germline V lookup: CDR1 SGHVS, CDR2 FQNEAQ. CDR3 length: 14 residues. Unmatched junction bases numbered 3, after V lost 4 bases and J lost 2 bases. The CDR3 spells CASSWRQGQETQYF. CDR3 sequence (DNA): TGTGCCAGCAGCTGGCGACAGGGGCAAGAGACCCAGTACTTC.

The count of this clone is one. The rearrangement joins TRBV5-4 to TRBJ1-3; TRBD1 aligns across 11 bases. CDR3 length: 20 amino acids. With V trimmed by 3 bases and J by 0 bases, 14 bases remained unmatched. Germline-derived CDR1 and CDR2 are SGHNT and YYREEE (reference sequence). CDR3 in DNA: TGTGCCAGCAGCTCCTCCCCAATGACCGGGACAGGGGGCTCTGGAAACACCATATATTTT. Encoded protein: CASSSSPMTGTGGSGNTIYF.

Concerning this clone: Other DNA sequences of this sample code for an identical CDR3. This sequence joins TRBV9 and TRBJ1-2; D remains unclear. The V gene's germline CDR1 is SGDLS and CDR2 YYNGEE. V lost 0 bases, J lost 8 bases, and 8 bases lay in between. The length of the CDR3 is 12 residues. CDR3 nucleotide sequence: TGTGCCAGCAGCGTAGTTGGCGGGGGCTACACCTTC. Protein product: CASSVVGGGYTF.

The V and J genes are TRBV6-1 and TRBJ1-1; D remains ambiguous. This CDR3 is built from 10 residues. Germline V lookup: CDR1 MNHNS, CDR2 SASEGT. V shed 2 bases and J shed 8 bases, with 3 bases lying between them. CDR3 sequence reads: CASSELEAFF. CDR3 nucleotides: TGTGCCAGCAGTGAACTGGAAGCTTTCTTT.

This clone was observed a few times. V gene TRBV19 combines with J gene TRBJ2-7, with 7 bases that match TRBD1. This CDR3 is 16 amino acids long. In germline, CDR1 is LNHDA, CDR2 SQIVND (reference sequence). The trim removed 5 bases at V and 7 bases at J, leaving 17 bases unmatched. The CDR3, as DNA: TGTGCCAGTAGTGCTAAGGGGGCGACGGCGACTACTGAGCAGTACTTC. It translates to CASSAKGATATTEQYF.

This clone was picked up one time. The chain recombines TRBV9 with TRBJ1-2; 8 bases match TRBD1. The germline gives CDR1 SGDLS, CDR2 YYNGEE. This CDR3 has 13 amino acids. V lost 3 bases to trimming and J lost 7 bases; unmatched junction nucleotides: 5. The CDR3 sequence: CASSAWTGIGYTF. The CDR3 DNA follows: TGTGCCAGCAGCGCCTGGACAGGGATTGGCTACACCTTC. The complete variable domain, with remaining parts taken from reference TRBV9 and TRBJ1-2, reads DSGVTQTPKHLITATGQRVTLRCSPRSGDLSVYWYQQSLDQGLQFLIQYYNGEERAKGNILERFSAQQFPDLHSELNLSSLELGDSALYFCASSAWTGIGYTFGSGTRLTVV.

This clone appeared once. V usage is TRBV19 and J usage is TRBJ2-1; TRBD2 might be the D (5 bases). Germline CDR1 reads LNHDA; CDR2 reads SQIVND (reference sequence). V was pared by 8 bases and J by 2 bases, with 7 bases between. The CDR3 is 12 amino acids. For the CDR3, the DNA is TGTGCCAGTGCCGGGGCCTACAATGAGCAGTTCTTC. The encoded protein is CASAGAYNEQFF.

J is TRBJ1-2 and V is TRBV5-6; a weak D match, TRBD1 (5 bases). Germline loops: CDR1 SGHDT, CDR2 YYEEEE. There are 12 residues in the CDR3. Trimming removed 4 bases from V and 2 bases from J, with 6 bases in between. Written as DNA, the CDR3 is TGTGCCAGCAGCCGGGGGAACTATGGCTACACCTTC. It specifies CASSRGNYGYTF.

The CDR3: CASSEIRSYEQYF. The CDR3 nucleotides read TGCGCCAGCAGTGAGATTCGCTCCTACGAGCAGTACTTC. The chain has TRBV10-1 and TRBJ2-7; D gene unclear. Germline CDR1 reads WNHNN; CDR2 reads SYGVQD (reference sequence). The CDR3 loop spans 13 amino acids. V was trimmed by 2 bases and J by 0 bases, leaving 5 bases between them.

The chain joins TRBV18 to TRBJ2-1, with D maybe TRBD1 (5 bases). V was cut by 2 bases and J by 13 bases, with 15 bases left in between. Germline V gene data show CDR1 as KGHSH and CDR2 as LQKENI. The CDR3 sequence is 13 residues long. The CDR3 sequence is CASSPKQGTPQFF. CDR3 in DNA: TGTGCCAGCTCACCAAAGCAGGGTACCCCCCAGTTCTTC.

This chain joins TRBV18 and TRBJ2-2, with D maybe TRBD1 (5 bases). Trimming pared 5 bases from V and 4 bases from J, leaving 11 bases between. Germline V gene sequence: CDR1 KGHSH, CDR2 LQKENI. The CDR3 loop spans 14 amino acids. The CDR3 sequence is CASSSPGFTGELFF. The CDR3 nucleotides are TGTGCCAGCTCATCCCCAGGGTTCACCGGGGAGCTGTTTTTT.

V usage is TRBV30 and J usage is TRBJ1-5; D might be TRBD1 (6 bases). Trimming removed 1 base from V and 4 bases from J, with 14 bases in between. The CDR3 sequence is 15 residues long. The germline V gene has CDR1 GTSNPN and CDR2 SVGIG (reference sequence). CDR3 in DNA: TGTGCCTGGAGTGCTACAGGGTTGGGGAATCAGCCCCAGCATTTT. Protein sequence: CAWSATGLGNQPQHF.

The V and J genes are TRBV3-1 (or the pseudogene TRBV3-2) and TRBJ1-2, with 9 bases aligning to TRBD1. Germline values: CDR1 LGHDT, CDR2 YNNKEL (reference sequence). V was clipped by 5 bases and J by 0 bases; unmatched bases: 7. The CDR3 extends over 16 amino acids. Here the CDR3 DNA reads TGTGCCAGCAGCTACCGGGACAGGGTTGCTAACTATGGCTACACCTTC. Its protein is CASSYRDRVANYGYTF.